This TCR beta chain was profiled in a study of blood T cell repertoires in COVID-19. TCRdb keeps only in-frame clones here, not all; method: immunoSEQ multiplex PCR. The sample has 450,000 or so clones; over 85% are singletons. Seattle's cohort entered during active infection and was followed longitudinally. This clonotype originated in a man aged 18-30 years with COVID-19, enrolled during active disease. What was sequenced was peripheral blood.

The CDR3 spells CASSFGTPPGELFF. The CDR3 DNA is TGTGCCAGCAGCTTCGGGACTCCCCCCGGGGAGCTGTTTTTT. J is TRBJ2-2 and V is TRBV7-8, with a tentative D call TRBD2 (6 bases). The CDR3 extends over 14 amino acids. The V gene's germline CDR1 is SGHVS and CDR2 FQNEAQ. Trimming shortened V by 3 bases and J by 6 bases, and 11 bases separated the two germline ends. The full variable domain, in which reference TRBV7-8 and TRBJ2-2 provide the parts outside the CDR3, is GAGVSQSPRYKVAKRGQDVALRCDPISGHVSLFWYQQALGQGPEFLTYFQNEAQLDKSGLPSDRFFAERPEGSVSTLKIQRTQQEDSAVYLCASSFGTPPGELFFGEGSRLTVL.